These 10 T cell receptor beta chains originate from one sample sequenced in a study of control samples from healthy donors and cancer patients. Measured with immunoSEQ multiplex PCR; TCRdb has only the in-frame clones, and not every one. The sample includes around 140,000 clones, under 95% seen only once; the top ten take more than 5%. Sequenced input: blood. The receptors shown here come from a man between 18 and 35 years old in good health.

The chain recombines TRBV30 with TRBJ1-2; tentatively, D is TRBD1 (5 bases). The CDR3 spans 13 residues. V shed 4 bases and J shed 3 bases, with 12 bases lying between them. Germline CDR1 reads GTSNPN; CDR2 reads SVGIG (reference sequence). The CDR3 DNA reads TGTGCCTGGAAAATCGACAGTGACTATGGCTACACCTTC. Protein: CAWKIDSDYGYTF.

This chain uses TRBV19 with TRBJ1-5; 9 bases align to TRBD1. The CDR3 length is 17 residues. CDR1 and CDR2 from the germline V gene are LNHDA and SQIVND (reference sequence). V was clipped by 7 bases and J by 8 bases; unmatched bases: 18. The CDR3 bases are TGTGCCAGTACCTTCTTGAGGGACAGGGACCCAAGAGAGCCCCAGCATTTT. Encoded protein: CASTFLRDRDPREPQHF.

The V gene is TRBV15, the J gene TRBJ1-5, with a weak D call TRBD1 (6 bases). Germline V gene lookup returns CDR1 LNHNV and CDR2 YYDKDF (reference sequence). With 0 bases removed from V and 3 bases from J, the gap between germline ends came to 9 bases. This CDR3 contains 15 residues. In DNA, the CDR3 is TGTGCCACCAGCAGAGATACAGGGTACAATCAGCCCCAGCATTTT. Residues: CATSRDTGYNQPQHF.

The V gene is TRBV6-1, the J gene TRBJ2-7; unclear D gene. Per the germline V gene, CDR1 is MNHNS and CDR2 is SASEGT. This CDR3 is built from 15 residues. Trimming removed 3 bases from V and 0 bases from J, with 12 bases in between. The CDR3, as DNA: TGTGCCAGCAGTGATTACAACTTTATCTCCTACGAGCAGTACTTC. The encoded protein is CASSDYNFISYEQYF.

J is TRBJ1-1 and V is TRBV15, with D uncertain. V lost 1 base, J lost 2 bases, and 8 bases lay in between. This CDR3 comprises 14 residues. Germline V lookup: CDR1 LNHNV, CDR2 YYDKDF (reference sequence). The CDR3 reads CATSRGLINTEAFF. The CDR3 DNA is TGTGCCACCAGCAGAGGGTTGATAAACACTGAAGCTTTCTTT.

This sequence joins TRBV5-1 and TRBJ2-7; 12 bases line up with TRBD1. The germline CDR1 and CDR2 sequences are SGHRS and YFSETQ. V lost 4 bases to trimming and J lost 5 bases; unmatched junction nucleotides: 7. This CDR3 has 15 amino acids. The chain's CDR3 is CASSPGGQGADEQYF. The CDR3 DNA is TGCGCCAGCAGCCCGGGGGGACAGGGGGCCGACGAGCAGTACTTC.

This clone was detected only once. J is TRBJ2-1 and V is TRBV5-1; D may be TRBD1 or TRBD2 (5 bases each). From germline, CDR1 is SGHRS and CDR2 YFSETQ. CDR3 size: 16 residues. V was shortened by 0 bases and J by 0 bases, with 10 bases between the two germline ends. The CDR3 is CASSLAGAPSYNEQFF. The CDR3 region has the DNA TGCGCCAGCAGCTTGGCCGGGGCCCCCTCCTACAATGAGCAGTTCTTC. The entire variable domain, with the rest obtained from reference TRBV5-1 and TRBJ2-1, is as follows: KAGVTQTPRYLIKTRGQQVTLSCSPISGHRSVSWYQQTPGQGLQFLFEYFSETQRNKGNFPGRFSGRQFSNSRSEMNVSTLELGDSALYLCASSLAGAPSYNEQFFGPGTRLTVL.

J is TRBJ2-1 and V is TRBV6-2 or TRBV6-3; TRBD2 agrees at 11 bases. The CDR3 extends over 16 amino acids. Germline V lookup: CDR1 MNHEY, CDR2 SVGEGT. Germline trimming cut 5 bases from V and 6 bases from J; bases unmatched to any gene: 9. CDR3 nucleotides: TGTGCCAGCAGTCCATTAGCGGGAGGGTTTACCAATGAGCAGTTCTTC. It encodes CASSPLAGGFTNEQFF.

The chain has TRBV7-8 and TRBJ1-4; D is ambiguous. With 3 bases removed from V and 8 bases from J, the gap between germline ends came to 13 bases. The CDR3 extends over 14 amino acids. The germline CDR1 and CDR2 sequences are SGHVS and FQNEAQ. CDR3 bases: TGTGCCAGCAGCTTGCGAGGAGGCCCGGAAAAACTGTTTTTT. It translates to CASSLRGGPEKLFF. The complete variable domain, with remaining parts taken from reference TRBV7-8 and TRBJ1-4, reads GAGVSQSPRYKVAKRGQDVALRCDPISGHVSLFWYQQALGQGPEFLTYFQNEAQLDKSGLPSDRFFAERPEGSVSTLKIQRTQQEDSAVYLCASSLRGGPEKLFFGSGTQLSVL.

The CDR3 spells CASSLAGISGRAHYNEQFF. The CDR3 coding sequence is TGTGCCAGCAGCTTGGCGGGGATAAGCGGGAGGGCCCACTACAATGAGCAGTTCTTC. This chain joins TRBV7-3 and TRBJ2-1; TRBD2 matches 10 bases. Germline CDR1 reads SGHTA; CDR2 reads FQGTGA. V was clipped by 3 bases and J by 3 bases; unmatched bases: 14. This CDR3 region has 19 residues. The full variable domain, in which reference TRBV7-3 and TRBJ2-1 provide the parts outside the CDR3, is GAGVSQTPSNKVTEKGKYVELRCDPISGHTALYWYRQSLGQGPEFLIYFQGTGAADDSGLPNDRFFAVRPEGSVSTLKIQRTERGDSAVYLCASSLAGISGRAHYNEQFFGPGTRLTVL.